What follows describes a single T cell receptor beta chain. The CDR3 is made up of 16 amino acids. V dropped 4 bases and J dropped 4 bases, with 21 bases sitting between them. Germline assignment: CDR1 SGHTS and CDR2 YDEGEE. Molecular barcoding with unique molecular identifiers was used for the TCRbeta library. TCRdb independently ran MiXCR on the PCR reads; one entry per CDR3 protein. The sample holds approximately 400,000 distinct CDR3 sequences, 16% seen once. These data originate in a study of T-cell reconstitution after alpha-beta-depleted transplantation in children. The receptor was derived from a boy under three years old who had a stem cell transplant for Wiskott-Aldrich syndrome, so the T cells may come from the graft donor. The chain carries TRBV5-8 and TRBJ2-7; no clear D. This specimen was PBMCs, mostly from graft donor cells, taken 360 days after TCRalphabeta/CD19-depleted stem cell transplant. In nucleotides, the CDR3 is TGTGCCAGCAGCCCCTACTATAAACGGGTATGGTACGAGCAGTACTTC. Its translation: CASSPYYKRVWYEQYF.